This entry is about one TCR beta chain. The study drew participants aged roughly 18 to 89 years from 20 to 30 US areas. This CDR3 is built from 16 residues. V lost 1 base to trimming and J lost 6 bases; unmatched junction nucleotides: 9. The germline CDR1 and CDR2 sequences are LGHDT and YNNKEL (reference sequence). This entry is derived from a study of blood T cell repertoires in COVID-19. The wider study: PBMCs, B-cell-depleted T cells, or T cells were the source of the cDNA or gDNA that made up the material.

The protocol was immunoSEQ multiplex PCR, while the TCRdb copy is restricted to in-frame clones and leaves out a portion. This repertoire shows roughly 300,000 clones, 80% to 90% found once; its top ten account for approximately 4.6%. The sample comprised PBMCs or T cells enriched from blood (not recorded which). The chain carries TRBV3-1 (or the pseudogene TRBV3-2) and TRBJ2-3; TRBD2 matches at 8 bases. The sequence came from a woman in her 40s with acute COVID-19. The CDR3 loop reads CASSQVRTSSWDTQYF. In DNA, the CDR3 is TGTGCCAGCAGCCAAGTCCGGACTAGCTCTTGGGATACGCAGTATTTT.